This is a list of T cell receptor beta chains from one sample in a study of shared clonotypes between healthy human individuals. Generated by immunoSEQ multiplex PCR, the TCRdb table keeps only in-frame clones and is missing some. The data contain about 330,000 clones, about nine tenths of them singletons. The sequenced sample was memory CD8+ T cells sorted from blood. The receptors stem from a man younger than 35 in good health. Both conserved end residues are part of each CDR3. The D gene is left open where the match is weak. Not all rows give a size; the values are once, few, many and, for expanded clones, a class.

J gene,clone size,D gene,V gene,CDR3 DNA,CDR3 protein
TRBJ1-1,NA,NA,TRBV10-3,TGTGCCATCAGTCCAGGCACTGAAGCTTTCTTT,CAISPGTEAFF
TRBJ2-7,NA,TRBD2,TRBV7-9,TGTGCCAGCAGCATGACGACTAGCGGGAGTAGGTACGAGCAGTACTTC,CASSMTTSGSRYEQYF
TRBJ2-7,NA,TRBD2,TRBV27,TGTGCCAGCAGTTTATCTAGCGGGAGCTACGAGCAGTACTTC,CASSLSSGSYEQYF
TRBJ2-7,NA,NA,TRBV27,TGTGCCATCGGGGCGGGCCCCTCCTACGAGCAGTACTTC,CAIGAGPSYEQYF
TRBJ2-1,few,NA,TRBV5-1,TGCGCCAGCAGCGAGAGCTCCTACAATGAGCAGTTCTTC,CASSESSYNEQFF
TRBJ1-2,NA,NA,TRBV27,TGTGCCAGCAGTACCCTCGGGGATAAACAATGGGGCTACACCTTC,CASSTLGDKQWGYTF
TRBJ2-7,NA,NA,TRBV7-2,TGTGCCAGCGCTGGAGGTCTCGGAAACGAGCAGTACTTC,CASAGGLGNEQYF
TRBJ2-7,NA,NA,TRBV7-9,TGTGCCAGCAGCTGGGACGGGCAATCCTACGAGCAGTACTTC,CASSWDGQSYEQYF
TRBJ2-1,NA,NA,TRBV7-9,TGTGCCAGCAGCTTAGTTGCAGGGGAACACAATGAGCAGTTCTTC,CASSLVAGEHNEQFF
TRBJ1-1,once,NA,TRBV7-9,TGTGCCAGCAGCTCACCCGGTCAAGGGGGGACTGAAGCTTTCTTT,CASSSPGQGGTEAFF
TRBJ1-2,NA,TRBD1,TRBV6-5,TGTGCCAGCAGTTACTCGATTGAGGGGGCGGATGGCTACACCTTC,CASSYSIEGADGYTF
TRBJ1-1,NA,NA,TRBV30,TGTGCCTGGAGTGTTGGTACTGAAGCTTTCTTT,CAWSVGTEAFF
TRBJ2-7,NA,TRBD2,TRBV27,TGTGCCAGCAGTTTATCTACGGGGGGTTTAGGGTACGAGCAGTACTTC,CASSLSTGGLGYEQYF
TRBJ2-2,NA,TRBD2,TRBV27,TGTGCCAGCAGTTTATCGGCGGGGGGGCCACACACCGGGGAGCTGTTTTTT,CASSLSAGGPHTGELFF
TRBJ2-2,NA,TRBD1,TRBV7-7,TGTGCTAGCAGCCAAGGACAGGGGTTCAACACCGGGGAGCTGTTTTTT,CASSQGQGFNTGELFF
TRBJ2-7,NA,NA,TRBV13,TGTGCCAGCAGCCCCGAAGGGACCGCCTCCGACGAGCAGTACTTC,CASSPEGTASDEQYF
TRBJ2-7,NA,NA,TRBV28,TGTGCCAGCAGTTTAACGAGACATTCAGCCTACGAGCAGTACTTC,CASSLTRHSAYEQYF
TRBJ1-1,NA,NA,TRBV29-1,TGCAGCGTGTGGGGGGCGCAGGTCACTGAAGCTTTCTTT,CSVWGAQVTEAFF
TRBJ1-2,NA,NA,TRBV28,TGTGCCAGCACAGGAGAGAGGTATGGCTACACCTTC,CASTGERYGYTF
TRBJ2-7,NA,NA,TRBV13,TGTGCCAGCAGCCCCCACCCTCGGGAGTCCCCCTACGAGCAGTACTTC,CASSPHPRESPYEQYF
TRBJ1-1,NA,TRBD1,TRBV6-5,TGTGCCAGCAGTTACCTGGGGACAGGGGCGGATGAAGCTTTCTTT,CASSYLGTGADEAFF
TRBJ1-1,NA,NA,TRBV9,TGTGCCAGCAGCGAGGTTGGGGACTTCGGGAACACTGAAGCTTTCTTT,CASSEVGDFGNTEAFF
TRBJ1-2,NA,NA,TRBV27,TGTGCCACGTTCAGGCGAGGCTACACCTTC,CATFRRGYTF
TRBJ2-7,NA,NA,TRBV27,TGTGCCAGCAGAGAGGGAACGGGCTACGAGCAGTACTTC,CASREGTGYEQYF
TRBJ1-3,few,TRBD1,TRBV7-9,TGTGCCAGCAGCTTGACGGGACAGGGGGGAAACACCATATATTTT,CASSLTGQGGNTIYF
TRBJ2-7,NA,NA,TRBV27,TGTGCCAGCAGTTTAACCCCTGTCCCTACCTACGAGCAGTACTTC,CASSLTPVPTYEQYF
TRBJ2-5,NA,NA,TRBV7-9,TGTGCCAGCAGCTTAGTGGGGTTGGAGACCCAGTACTTC,CASSLVGLETQYF
TRBJ2-7,NA,NA,TRBV27,TGTGCCAGCAGTTCCCGGGACAACTACGAGCAGTACTTC,CASSSRDNYEQYF
TRBJ2-7,many,TRBD2,TRBV4-1,TGCGCCAGCAGCCAAAGTAGTTTGGGGGGGTCCCCCTACGAGCAGTACTTC,CASSQSSLGGSPYEQYF
TRBJ2-5,NA,NA,TRBV2,TGTGCCAGCACATTCCCGGCAGGGACCCAGTACTTC,CASTFPAGTQYF
TRBJ2-7,NA,NA,TRBV19,TGTGCCAGTAGTATAGACAGTTCCTCCTACGAGCAGTACTTC,CASSIDSSSYEQYF
TRBJ2-7,NA,TRBD2,TRBV6-1,TGTGCCAGCAGTGGACTAGCGGGGTATTGGGGCGAGCAGTACTTC,CASSGLAGYWGEQYF
TRBJ2-6,few,NA,TRBV27,TGTGCCAGCAGTTTAGGGGGTTTTGCTGGGGCCAACGTCCTGACTTTC,CASSLGGFAGANVLTF
TRBJ2-1,NA,NA,TRBV6-5,TGTGCCAGCAGTGAGGTGAGCGGATACAATGAGCAGTTCTTC,CASSEVSGYNEQFF
TRBJ2-1,NA,NA,TRBV6-6,TGTGCCAGCAGTTACATAGGGAATTTTTACAATGAGCAGTTCTTC,CASSYIGNFYNEQFF
TRBJ2-2,NA,NA,TRBV11-2,TGTGCCAGCAGCTTAGTGGGCAAAATCACCGGGGAGCTGTTTTTT,CASSLVGKITGELFF
TRBJ1-5,NA,TRBD1,TRBV10-3,TGTGCCATCAGGGGACAGTGCAATCAGCCCCAGCATTTT,CAIRGQCNQPQHF
TRBJ2-5,NA,NA,TRBV29-1,TGCAGCGGGCTAGCGTTCCAAGAGACCCAGTACTTC,CSGLAFQETQYF
TRBJ2-5,NA,TRBD2,TRBV6-9,TGTGCCAGCAGTTATTGGCCTAGCGGGAGAGGCACAAGGGAGACCCAGTACTTC,CASSYWPSGRGTRETQYF
TRBJ2-7,NA,NA,TRBV30,TGTGCCTGGACTTCGGACAGTTCCTCCTACGAGCAGTACTTC,CAWTSDSSSYEQYF
TRBJ1-2,NA,NA,TRBV5-4,TGTGCCAGCAGCTTGTCGGGGGTTGCTGGCTACACCTTC,CASSLSGVAGYTF
TRBJ2-7,NA,TRBD1,TRBV10-3,TGTGCCATCAGTAACGGGACAGGGAGCTCCTACGAGCAGTACTTC,CAISNGTGSSYEQYF
TRBJ2-3,once,NA,TRBV6-1,TGTGCCAGCAGACCAAAATTGGGTACGCAGTATTTT,CASRPKLGTQYF
TRBJ2-6,NA,NA,TRBV6-5,TGTGCCAGCAGTTACGGTACTGGGGTTGGGGCCAACGTCCTGACTTTC,CASSYGTGVGANVLTF
TRBJ2-1,NA,TRBD2,TRBV11-2,TGTGCCAGCAGCTCAGGGGCGGGAGGGCCAGTCAATGAGCAGTTCTTC,CASSSGAGGPVNEQFF
TRBJ1-5,once,NA,TRBV9,TGTGCCAGCAGCGTAGTGTCAGACCAGCCATCGAGACAGCCCCAGCATTTT,CASSVVSDQPSRQPQHF